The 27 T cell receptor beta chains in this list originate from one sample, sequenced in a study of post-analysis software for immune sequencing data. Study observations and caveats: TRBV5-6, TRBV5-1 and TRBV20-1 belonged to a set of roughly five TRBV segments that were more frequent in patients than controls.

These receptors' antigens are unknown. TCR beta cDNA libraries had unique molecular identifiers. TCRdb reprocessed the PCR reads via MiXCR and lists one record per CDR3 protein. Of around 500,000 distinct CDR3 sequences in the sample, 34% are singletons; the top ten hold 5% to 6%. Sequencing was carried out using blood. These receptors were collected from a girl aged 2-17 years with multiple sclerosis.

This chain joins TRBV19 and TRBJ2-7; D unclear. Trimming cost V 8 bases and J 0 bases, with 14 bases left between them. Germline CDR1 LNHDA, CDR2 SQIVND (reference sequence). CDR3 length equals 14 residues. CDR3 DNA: TGTGCCAGTGGCGCGGATAGTACCTCCTACGAGCAGTACTTC. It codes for CASGADSTSYEQYF.

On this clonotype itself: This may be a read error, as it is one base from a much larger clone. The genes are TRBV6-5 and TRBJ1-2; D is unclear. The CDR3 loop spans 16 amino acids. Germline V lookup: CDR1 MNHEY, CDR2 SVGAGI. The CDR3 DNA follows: TGTGCCGGCAGTTATAGGCCCCTCAGTGGCGGCTATGGCTACACCTTC. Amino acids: CAGSYRPLSGGYGYTF.

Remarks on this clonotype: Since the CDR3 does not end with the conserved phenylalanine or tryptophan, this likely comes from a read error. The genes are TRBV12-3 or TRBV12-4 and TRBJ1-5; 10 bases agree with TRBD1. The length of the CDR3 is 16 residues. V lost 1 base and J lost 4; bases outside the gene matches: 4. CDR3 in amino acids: CASSLGQGAVNQPQHL. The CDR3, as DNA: TGTGCCAGCAGTTTAGGACAGGGGGCGGTTAATCAGCCCCAGCATTTG.

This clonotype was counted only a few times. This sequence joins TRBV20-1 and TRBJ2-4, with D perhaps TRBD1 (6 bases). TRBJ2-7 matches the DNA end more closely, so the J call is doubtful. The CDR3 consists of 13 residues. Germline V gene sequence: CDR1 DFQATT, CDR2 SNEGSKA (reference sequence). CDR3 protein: CSASDRLNYEQYF. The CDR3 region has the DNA TGCAGTGCTTCAGACAGGCTCAATTACGAGCAGTACTTC.

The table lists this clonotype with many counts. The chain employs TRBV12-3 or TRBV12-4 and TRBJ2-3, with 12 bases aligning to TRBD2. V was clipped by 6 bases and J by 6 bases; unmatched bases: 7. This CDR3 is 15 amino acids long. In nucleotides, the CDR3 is TGTGCCAGCAGCCCGACTAGCGGGGGTCGGGATACGCAGTATTTT. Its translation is CASSPTSGGRDTQYF.

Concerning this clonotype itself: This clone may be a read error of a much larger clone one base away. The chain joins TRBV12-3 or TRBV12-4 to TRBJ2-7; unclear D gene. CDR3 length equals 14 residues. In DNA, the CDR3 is TGTGCCAGCAGTTTAACCACAGCCAACTACGAGCGGTACTTC. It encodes CASSLTTANYERYF.

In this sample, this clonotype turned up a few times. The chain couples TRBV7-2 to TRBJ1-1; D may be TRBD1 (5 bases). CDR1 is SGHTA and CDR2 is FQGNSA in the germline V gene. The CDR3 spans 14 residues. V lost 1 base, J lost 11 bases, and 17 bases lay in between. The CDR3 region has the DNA TGTGCCAGCAGCTTAGAAGCGTCGGGCTACAGGGCTTTCTTT. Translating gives CASSLEASGYRAFF.

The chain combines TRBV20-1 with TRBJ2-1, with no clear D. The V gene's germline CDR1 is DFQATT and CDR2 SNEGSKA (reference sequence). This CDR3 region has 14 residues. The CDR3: CSTRHEPPDNEQFF. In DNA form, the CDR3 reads TGCAGCACCAGGCACGAGCCCCCAGATAATGAGCAGTTCTTC.

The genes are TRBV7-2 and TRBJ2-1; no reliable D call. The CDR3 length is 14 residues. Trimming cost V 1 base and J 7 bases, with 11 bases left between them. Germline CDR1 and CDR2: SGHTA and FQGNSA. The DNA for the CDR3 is TGTGCCAGCAGCTTAGTGCTGACCTCTAATGAGCAGTTCTTC. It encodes CASSLVLTSNEQFF.

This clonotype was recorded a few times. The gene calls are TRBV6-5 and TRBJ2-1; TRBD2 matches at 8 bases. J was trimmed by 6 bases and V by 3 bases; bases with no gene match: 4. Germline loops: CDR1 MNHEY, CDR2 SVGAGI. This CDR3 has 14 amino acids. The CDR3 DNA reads TGTGCCAGCAGTTATAGCGGGGTTAGCAATGAGCAGTTCTTC. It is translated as CASSYSGVSNEQFF.

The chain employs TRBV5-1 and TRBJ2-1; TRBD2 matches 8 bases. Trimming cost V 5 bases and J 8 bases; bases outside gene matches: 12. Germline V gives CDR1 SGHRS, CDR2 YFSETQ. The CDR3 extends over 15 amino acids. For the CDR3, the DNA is TGCGCCAGCAGTTTCGGACTAGCCGGGGTGGATGAGCAGTTCTTC. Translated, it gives CASSFGLAGVDEQFF.

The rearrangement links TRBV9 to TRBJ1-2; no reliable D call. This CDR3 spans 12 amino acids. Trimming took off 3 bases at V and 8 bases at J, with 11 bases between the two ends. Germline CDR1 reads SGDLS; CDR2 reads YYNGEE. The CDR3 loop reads CASSGTGSGYTF. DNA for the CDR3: TGTGCCAGCAGCGGGACGGGCTCAGGCTACACCTTC.

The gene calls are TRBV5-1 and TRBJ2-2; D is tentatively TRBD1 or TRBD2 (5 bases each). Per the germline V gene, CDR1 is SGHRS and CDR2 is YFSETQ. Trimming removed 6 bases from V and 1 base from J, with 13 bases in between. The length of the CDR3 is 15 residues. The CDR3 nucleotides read TGCGCCAGCACCCCGGGGCAGATGAACACCGGGGAGCTGTTTTTT. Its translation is CASTPGQMNTGELFF.

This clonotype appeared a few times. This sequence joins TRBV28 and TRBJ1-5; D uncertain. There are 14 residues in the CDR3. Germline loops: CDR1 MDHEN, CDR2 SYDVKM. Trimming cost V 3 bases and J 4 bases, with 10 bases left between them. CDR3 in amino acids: CASSLLQSNQPQHF. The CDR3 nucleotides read TGTGCCAGCAGTTTGCTTCAGAGTAATCAGCCCCAGCATTTT. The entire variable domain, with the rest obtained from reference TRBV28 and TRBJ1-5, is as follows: DVKVTQSSRYLVKRTGEKVFLECVQDMDHENMFWYRQDPGLGLRLIYFSYDVKMKEKGDIPEGYSVSREKKERFSLILESASTNQTSMYLCASSLLQSNQPQHFGDGTRLSIL.

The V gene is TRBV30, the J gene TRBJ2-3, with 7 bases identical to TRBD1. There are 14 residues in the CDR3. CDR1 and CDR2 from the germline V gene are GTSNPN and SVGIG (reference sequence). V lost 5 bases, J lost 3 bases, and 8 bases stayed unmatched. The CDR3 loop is CAWGTVIGTDTQYF. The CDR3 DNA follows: TGTGCCTGGGGGACAGTAATTGGAACAGATACGCAGTATTTT. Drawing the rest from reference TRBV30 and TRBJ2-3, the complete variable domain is SQTIHQWPATLVQPVGSPLSLECTVEGTSNPNLYWYRQAAGRGLQLLFYSVGIGQISSEVPQNLSASRPQDRQFILSSKKLLLSDSGFYLCAWGTVIGTDTQYFGPGTRLTVL.

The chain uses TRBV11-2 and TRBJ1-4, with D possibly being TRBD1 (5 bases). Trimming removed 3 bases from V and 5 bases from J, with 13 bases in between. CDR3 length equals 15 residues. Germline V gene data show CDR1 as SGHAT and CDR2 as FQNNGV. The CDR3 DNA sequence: TGTGCCAGCAGCTTTGACGGGGCCAACAATGAAAAACTGTTTTTT. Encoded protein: CASSFDGANNEKLFF.

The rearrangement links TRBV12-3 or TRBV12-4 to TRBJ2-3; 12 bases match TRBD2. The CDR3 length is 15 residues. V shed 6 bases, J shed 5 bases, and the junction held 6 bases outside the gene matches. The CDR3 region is CASSGTSGRGDTQYF. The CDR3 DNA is TGTGCCAGCAGCGGGACTAGCGGGCGAGGAGATACGCAGTATTTT.

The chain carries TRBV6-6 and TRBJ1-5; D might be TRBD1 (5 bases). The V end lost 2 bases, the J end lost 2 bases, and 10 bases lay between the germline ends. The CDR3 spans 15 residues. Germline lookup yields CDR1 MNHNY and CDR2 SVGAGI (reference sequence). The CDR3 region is CASSYGGLGNQPQHF. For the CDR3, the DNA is TGTGCCAGCAGTTACGGGGGACTGGGCAATCAGCCCCAGCATTTT.

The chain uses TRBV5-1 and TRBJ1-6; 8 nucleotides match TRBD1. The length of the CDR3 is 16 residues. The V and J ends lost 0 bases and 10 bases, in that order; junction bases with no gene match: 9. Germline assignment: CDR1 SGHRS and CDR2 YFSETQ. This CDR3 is CASSLVGQGMGSPLHF. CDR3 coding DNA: TGCGCCAGCAGCTTGGTCGGACAGGGAATGGGGTCACCCCTCCACTTT.

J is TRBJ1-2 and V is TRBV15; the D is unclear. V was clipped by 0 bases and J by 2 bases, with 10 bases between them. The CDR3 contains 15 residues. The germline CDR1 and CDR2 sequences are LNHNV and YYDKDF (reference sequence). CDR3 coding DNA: TGTGCCACCAGCAGAGAAGGGCTAAACAACTATGGCTACACCTTC. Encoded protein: CATSREGLNNYGYTF.

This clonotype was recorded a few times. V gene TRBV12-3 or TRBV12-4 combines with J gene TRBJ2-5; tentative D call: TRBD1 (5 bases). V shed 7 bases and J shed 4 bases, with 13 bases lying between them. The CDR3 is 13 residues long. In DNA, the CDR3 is TGTGCCAGCACCCCGGACAAGAGAGAGACCCAGTACTTC. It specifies CASTPDKRETQYF.

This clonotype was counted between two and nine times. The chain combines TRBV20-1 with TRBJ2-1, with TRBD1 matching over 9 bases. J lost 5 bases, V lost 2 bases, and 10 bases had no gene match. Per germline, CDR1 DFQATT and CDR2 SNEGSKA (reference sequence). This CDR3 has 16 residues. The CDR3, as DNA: TGCAGTGCTAGACGTACCGGGACAGGGAGCAACAATGAGCAGTTCTTC. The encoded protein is CSARRTGTGSNNEQFF.

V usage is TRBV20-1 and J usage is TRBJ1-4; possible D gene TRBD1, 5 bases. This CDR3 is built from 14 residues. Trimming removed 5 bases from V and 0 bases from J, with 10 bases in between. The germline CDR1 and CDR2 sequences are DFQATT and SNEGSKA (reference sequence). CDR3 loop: CSAGDPATNEKLFF. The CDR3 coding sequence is TGCAGTGCTGGGGACCCCGCAACTAATGAAAAACTGTTTTTT.

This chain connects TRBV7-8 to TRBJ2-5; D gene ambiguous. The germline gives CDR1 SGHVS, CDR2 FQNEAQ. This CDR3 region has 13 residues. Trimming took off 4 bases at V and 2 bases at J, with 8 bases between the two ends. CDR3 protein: CASSYSEQETQYF. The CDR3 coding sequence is TGTGCCAGCAGCTATTCGGAGCAAGAGACCCAGTACTTC.

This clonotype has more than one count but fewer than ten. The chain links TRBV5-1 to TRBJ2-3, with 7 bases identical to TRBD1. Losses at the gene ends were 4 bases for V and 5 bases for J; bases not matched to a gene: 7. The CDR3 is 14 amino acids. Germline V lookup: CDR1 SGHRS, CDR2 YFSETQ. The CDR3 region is CASSTDRSRDTQYF. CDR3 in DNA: TGCGCCAGCAGCACGGACAGGAGCCGAGATACGCAGTATTTT.

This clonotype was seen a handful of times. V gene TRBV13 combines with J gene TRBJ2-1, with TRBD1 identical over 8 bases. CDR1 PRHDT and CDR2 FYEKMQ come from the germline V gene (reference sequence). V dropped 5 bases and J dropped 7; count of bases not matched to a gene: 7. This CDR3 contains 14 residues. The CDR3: CASSLRDRSNEQFF. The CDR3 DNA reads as TGTGCCAGCAGCCTTAGGGACAGGTCAAATGAGCAGTTCTTC.

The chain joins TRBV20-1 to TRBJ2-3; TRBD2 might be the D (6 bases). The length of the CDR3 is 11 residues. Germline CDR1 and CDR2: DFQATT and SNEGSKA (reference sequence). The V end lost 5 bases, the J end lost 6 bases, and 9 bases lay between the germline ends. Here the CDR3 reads CSADRGDTQYF. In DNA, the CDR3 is TGCAGTGCTGACCGGGGGGATACGCAGTATTTT.